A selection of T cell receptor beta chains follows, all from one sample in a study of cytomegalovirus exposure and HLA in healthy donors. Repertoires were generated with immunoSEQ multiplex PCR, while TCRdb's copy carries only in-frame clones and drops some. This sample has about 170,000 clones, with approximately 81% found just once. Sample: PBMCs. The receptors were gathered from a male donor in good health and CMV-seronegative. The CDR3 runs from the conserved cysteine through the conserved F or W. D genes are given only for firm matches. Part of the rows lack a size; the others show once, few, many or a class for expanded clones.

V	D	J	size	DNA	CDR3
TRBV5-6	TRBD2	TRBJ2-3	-	TGTGCCAGCAGCTTGGTACTAGCGGGACCCCTTAGCACAGATACGCAGTATTTT	CASSLVLAGPLSTDTQYF
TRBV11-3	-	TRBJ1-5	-	TGTGCCAGCAGCCAACGGTTGGGGGGATTTAGCAATCAGCCCCAGCATTTT	CASSQRLGGFSNQPQHF
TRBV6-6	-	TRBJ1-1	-	TGTGCCAGCTCATCAGGGAGGGTAATGAACACTGAAGCTTTCTTT	CASSSGRVMNTEAFF
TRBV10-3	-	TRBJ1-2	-	TGTGCCATCAGTGACCCGAGGTCCCTTAACTATGGCTACACCTTC	CAISDPRSLNYGYTF
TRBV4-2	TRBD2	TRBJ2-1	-	TGTGCCAGCAGCCAAGATTCCAGCGGGAGGCTCTTTCCGTTCTTC	CASSQDSSGRLFPFF
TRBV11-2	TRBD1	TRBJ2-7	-	TGTGCCAGCAGCACCCGACAGGGGTACGACGAGCAGTACTTC	CASSTRQGYDEQYF
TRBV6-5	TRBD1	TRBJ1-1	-	TGTGCCAGCAGTTACTCGTCGCACAGGGGTTACCCTGAAGCTTTCTTT	CASSYSSHRGYPEAFF
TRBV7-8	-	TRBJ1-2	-	TGTGCCAGCAGCTTAGGGTCACAGGACTATGGCTACACCTTC	CASSLGSQDYGYTF
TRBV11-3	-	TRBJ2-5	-	TGTGCCAGCAGCTTAGGTCGGGAAGGGACCCAGTACTTC	CASSLGREGTQYF
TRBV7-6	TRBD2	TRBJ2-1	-	TGTGCCAGCAGCTTAGGTGGGGGACTAGCGGGAGAAAAGAATGAGCAGTTCTTC	CASSLGGGLAGEKNEQFF
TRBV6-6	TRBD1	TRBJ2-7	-	TGTGCCAGCAGGGTCGGGACAGGGGCCTACGAGCAGTACTTC	CASRVGTGAYEQYF
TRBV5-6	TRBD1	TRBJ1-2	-	TGTGCCAGCAGCGCTTCACAGGGGCCAAGCTACACCTTC	CASSASQGPSYTF
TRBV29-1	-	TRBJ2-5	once	TGCAGCCCGGACAGCAAAGAGACCCAGTACTTC	CSPDSKETQYF
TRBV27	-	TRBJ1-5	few	TGTGCCAGCAGGGCGGGCAGGCTGAATAGCAATCAGCCCCAGCATTTT	CASRAGRLNSNQPQHF
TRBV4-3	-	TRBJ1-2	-	TGCGCCAGCAGCCAAGTAGACAGTGGGAGGGGTGGCTACACCTTC	CASSQVDSGRGGYTF
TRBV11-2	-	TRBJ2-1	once	TGTGCCAGCAGCTTGGGCCGGTGGAATGAGCAGTTCTTC	CASSLGRWNEQFF
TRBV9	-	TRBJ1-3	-	TGTGCCAGCAGCGTAGACAACAGGTACGGAAACACCATATATTTT	CASSVDNRYGNTIYF
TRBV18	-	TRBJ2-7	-	TGTGCCAGCTCACCTCGGAGGACAGCCTCCTACGAGCAGTACTTC	CASSPRRTASYEQYF
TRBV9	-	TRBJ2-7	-	TGTGCCAGCAGCCATGAGCTGGTGGCCTACGAGCAGTACTTC	CASSHELVAYEQYF
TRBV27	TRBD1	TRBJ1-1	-	TGTGCCAGCAGTTTAGAACGCGGCAGGGGGGCTTTCTTT	CASSLERGRGAFF
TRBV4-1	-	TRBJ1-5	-	TGCGCCAGCAGCCAAGATCCCCCAGCGAGGGGCAATCAGCCCCAGCATTTT	CASSQDPPARGNQPQHF
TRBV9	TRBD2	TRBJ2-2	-	TGTGCCAGCAGCCCACTCGCGGGGGAGGTCACCGGGGAGCTGTTTTTT	CASSPLAGEVTGELFF
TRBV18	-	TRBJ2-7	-	TGTGCCAGCTCACCACTCTGGACTAACGAGCAGTACTTC	CASSPLWTNEQYF
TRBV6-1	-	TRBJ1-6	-	TGTGCCAGCAGTGAAGCGGTAGGGGCGAGAGGTAATTCACCCCTCCACTTT	CASSEAVGARGNSPLHF
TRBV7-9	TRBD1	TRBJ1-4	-	TGTGCCAGCAGCTCGGTCCCAGGGGGCAGTGAAAAACTGTTTTTT	CASSSVPGGSEKLFF
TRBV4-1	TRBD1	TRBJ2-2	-	TGCGCCAGCAGCCCAGGACAGGTAATGAGCACCGGGGAGCTGTTTTTT	CASSPGQVMSTGELFF
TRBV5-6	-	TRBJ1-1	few	TGTGCCAGCAGCCGACAGACGTTGAACACTGAAGCTTTCTTT	CASSRQTLNTEAFF
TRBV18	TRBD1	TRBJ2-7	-	TGTGCCAGCTCACCGCGGACAGGGAACGAGCAGTACTTC	CASSPRTGNEQYF
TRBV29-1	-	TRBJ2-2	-	TGCAGCGCCCGGCAGACAGGTGGTACCGGGGAGCTGTTTTTT	CSARQTGGTGELFF
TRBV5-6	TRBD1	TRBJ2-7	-	TGTGCCAGCAGCTATGACAGGGCTCTACAGCAGTACTTC	CASSYDRALQQYF
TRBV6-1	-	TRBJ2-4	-	TGTGCCAGCAGTGCCAGCAGGGCCAAAAACATTCAGTACTTC	CASSASRAKNIQYF
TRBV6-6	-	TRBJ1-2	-	TGTGCCAGCAGTTACTCGACGAGGTCTAAAAACTATGGCTACACCTTC	CASSYSTRSKNYGYTF
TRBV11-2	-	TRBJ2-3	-	TGTGCCAGCAGCTTAGACCCCAGAGGGGGGGTAGATACGCAGTATTTT	CASSLDPRGGVDTQYF
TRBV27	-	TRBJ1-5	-	TGTGCCAGCAGTTTATGGGGGGACAATCAGCCCCAGCATTTT	CASSLWGDNQPQHF
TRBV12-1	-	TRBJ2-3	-	TGTGCCTCCGGGGCAGATACGCAGTATTTT	CASGADTQYF
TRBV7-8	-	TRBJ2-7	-	TGTGCCAGCACCCGACCCCAGGACATACCCCTAGGTACTTCCTACGAGCAGTACTTC	CASTRPQDIPLGTSYEQYF
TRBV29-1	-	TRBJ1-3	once	TGCAGCGTTACCTACTCTGGAAACACCATATATTTT	CSVTYSGNTIYF
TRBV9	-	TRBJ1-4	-	TGTGCCAGCAGGAGGGGGGAGGGGTCTGAAAAACTGTTTTTT	CASRRGEGSEKLFF
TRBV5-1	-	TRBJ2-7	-	TGCGCCAGCAGCTTGGCTCCAGGGCAATACGAGCAGTACTTC	CASSLAPGQYEQYF
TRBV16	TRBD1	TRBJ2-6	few	TGTGCCAGCAGCCAGGGGACAGGTTCTGGGGCCAACGTCCTGACTTTC	CASSQGTGSGANVLTF
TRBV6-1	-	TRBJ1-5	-	TGTGCCAGCAGTGAACTTCAGGCTAATCAGCCCCAGCATTTT	CASSELQANQPQHF
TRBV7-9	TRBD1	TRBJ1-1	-	TGTTCCAGCAGCCGGGACAGGGTGTCAGCTTTCTTT	CSSSRDRVSAFF
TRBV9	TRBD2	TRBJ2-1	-	TGTGCCAGCAGCGCTAGCGGGGACGTCTACAATGAGCAGTTCTTC	CASSASGDVYNEQFF
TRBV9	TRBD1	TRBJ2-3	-	TGTGCCAGCACCCGGACAGGGGGTTCGGGCACAGATACGCAGTATTTT	CASTRTGGSGTDTQYF
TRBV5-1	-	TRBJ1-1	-	TGCGCCAGCAGCTTGATTACAGGGATGAACACTGAAGCTTTCTTT	CASSLITGMNTEAFF
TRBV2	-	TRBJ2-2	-	TGTGCCAGCAGTGACTCTGCGGGGGCCAACACCGGGGAGCTGTTTTTT	CASSDSAGANTGELFF